This TCR beta chain was found in a study of blood T cells in healthy people across ages. A second roughly 7 to 11 cycle PCR used barcoded and J-beta primers. A single record per CDR3 protein comes from TCRdb applying MiXCR to the 5' RACE reads. The repertoire holds some 1.8 million distinct CDR3 sequences, with about two fifths as singletons. On this clonotype: Its antigen is unidentified.

The authors isolated at least 7 million PBMCs per sample. This CDR3 comprises 13 residues. Whole-study findings and limits: A strong correlation was seen between TCR beta diversity and naive T cell percentage.

This sequence joins TRBV21-1 and TRBJ2-4; the D call TRBD1 from the table was never checked on the DNA. The closer fit of TRBJ2-7 to the DNA end suggests the J call may be wrong. TRBV21-1 is an annotated pseudogene. The sequenced sample consisted of blood. The TCR originated in a human donor in good health. The CDR3 is CASSAPRPYEQYF. CDR3 nucleotide sequence: TGTGCCAGCAGCGCCCCGCGCCCCTACGAGCAGTACTTC.